This T cell receptor beta chain is drawn from a study of cytotoxic CD8 clonotypes in ibrutinib-treated CLL. Study-wide results and caveats: The study sampled sustained-remission and progressing patients at different times.

TCRdb's table, derived via immunoSEQ multiplex PCR, lists solely in-frame clones and lacks some. The data show about 160,000 clones, with 81% seen just once and roughly 1.9% held by the top ten. This clone has only one observation. The antigen is not known. The CDR3 consists of 17 residues. This TCR was sampled from a human donor with chronic lymphocytic leukemia. This material consisted of PBMCs, taken after 12 months of ibrutinib treatment. This chain joins TRBV21-1 and TRBJ1-5. TRBV21-1 has pseudogene status. The chain's CDR3 is CASSLRGEPRRGQPQHF. The CDR3 DNA sequence: TGTGCCAGCAGCCTCCGGGGTGAACCCCGGCGGGGTCAGCCCCAGCATTTT.